Shown below are 18 T cell receptor beta chains from a single sample sequenced in a study of blood T cell repertoires in COVID-19. Generated by immunoSEQ multiplex PCR, the TCRdb table keeps only in-frame clones and is missing some. The sample includes around 190,000 clones, 80% to 85% of them seen just once. The material sequenced was PBMCs or T cells enriched from blood (not recorded which). The receptors here all came from a woman between 25 and 40 years old who had been exposed to COVID-19.

This clone was found once. The chain couples TRBV2 to TRBJ2-5, with TRBD2 as a possible D gene (5 bases). CDR1 is SNHLY, CDR2 FYNNEI, per germline. This CDR3 region has 17 residues. V shed 4 bases and J shed 2 bases, with 20 bases lying between them. The CDR3 nucleotides are TGTGCCAGCAGTGGAGGATGGGTCAGCCCGGGACAAGAGACCCAGTACTTC. Amino acid sequence: CASSGGWVSPGQETQYF.

The J gene is TRBJ1-2, the V gene TRBV7-9; 10 bases match TRBD1. The CDR3 extends over 16 amino acids. The germline V gene has CDR1 SEHNR and CDR2 FQNEAQ (reference sequence). The ends lost 5 bases at V and 7 bases at J; junction bases unmatched: 13. The CDR3 DNA reads as TGTGCCAGCAGCCATCTGGTTGGGACAGGGGTGTCTGGCTACACCTTC. Its translation is CASSHLVGTGVSGYTF.

This chain joins TRBV9 and TRBJ1-2; tentatively, D is TRBD1 (6 bases). CDR1 is SGDLS and CDR2 is YYNGEE in the germline V gene. V lost 4 bases, J lost 6 bases, and 10 bases lay in between. This CDR3 has 12 residues. The DNA of the CDR3 is TGTGCCAGCAGCTTCCCAGGGGATGGCTACACCTTC. The encoded protein is CASSFPGDGYTF.

A word on this clone: In the same sample, other DNA sequences code for this CDR3. J is TRBJ2-7 and V is TRBV5-1; 8 positions match TRBD1. Germline CDR1 is SGHRS and CDR2 is YFSETQ. This CDR3 is built from 14 residues. Trimming took 0 bases from V and 3 from J; bases not matched to a gene: 2. CDR3 sequence (DNA): TGCGCCAGCAGCTTGGCGGACAGGGTCTACGAGCAGTACTTC. Its translation is CASSLADRVYEQYF.

The V and J genes are TRBV15 and TRBJ1-6; no firm D call. Trimming cost V 0 bases and J 3 bases, with 6 bases left between them. The CDR3 has 15 residues. Germline CDR1 and CDR2: LNHNV and YYDKDF (reference sequence). As DNA, the CDR3 is TGTGCCACCAGCAGAGATAGTGACTATAATTCACCCCTCCACTTT. It yields the protein CATSRDSDYNSPLHF. Together with reference TRBV15 and TRBJ1-6, the CDR3 gives the full variable domain: DAMVIQNPRYQVTQFGKPVTLSCSQTLNHNVMYWYQQKSSQAPKLLFHYYDKDFNNEADTPDNFQSRRPNTSFCFLDIRSPGLGDTAMYLCATSRDSDYNSPLHFGNGTRLTVT.

The chain recombines TRBV3-1 (or the pseudogene TRBV3-2) with TRBJ1-4; D remains unclear. CDR1 is LGHDT and CDR2 is YNNKEL in the germline V gene (reference sequence). This CDR3 is built from 14 residues. V shed 2 bases and J shed 8 bases, with 12 bases lying between them. The CDR3 sequence is CASSQLLISEKLFF. CDR3 DNA sequence: TGTGCCAGCAGCCAACTACTGATTTCCGAAAAACTGTTTTTT.

The DNA for the CDR3 is TGTGCCTGGTCGCGGGACAGGGGAGATCTGAGGTATAGCAATCAGCCCCAGCATTTT. Translation gives CAWSRDRGDLRYSNQPQHF. The J gene is TRBJ1-5, the V gene TRBV30, with 10 bases fitting TRBD1. The trim removed 5 bases at V and 0 bases at J, leaving 16 bases unmatched. The CDR3 runs 19 residues. Germline-derived CDR1 and CDR2 are GTSNPN and SVGIG (reference sequence).

This chain uses TRBV21-1 with TRBJ1-5; the table's TRBD1 call for D was not verified on the DNA. TRBV21-1 is noted as a pseudogene. CDR3 length equals 16 residues. The CDR3 loop reads CASSKADGRGDQPQHF. The CDR3 region has the DNA TGTGCCAGCAGCAAAGCGGATGGCAGGGGCGATCAGCCCCAGCATTTT.

The gene calls are TRBV27 and TRBJ1-4, with D unresolved. CDR1 is MNHEY, CDR2 SMNVEV, per germline (reference sequence). V shed 5 bases and J shed 3 bases, with 13 bases lying between them. The CDR3 covers 15 residues. The CDR3 spells CASSRLTVANEKLFF. Here the CDR3 DNA reads TGTGCCAGCAGTCGCCTTACGGTAGCTAATGAAAAACTGTTTTTT.

This sequence joins TRBV7-2 and TRBJ1-1, with 9 bases that match TRBD1. Germline V lookup: CDR1 SGHTA, CDR2 FQGNSA. This CDR3 is 15 amino acids long. V dropped 4 bases and J dropped 5; count of bases not matched to a gene: 8. DNA of the CDR3: TGTGCCAGCAGCTCGGGACAGGGAGGATTGACTGAAGCTTTCTTT. It encodes CASSSGQGGLTEAFF. Supplemented by reference TRBV7-2 and TRBJ1-1, the full variable domain reads GAGVSQSPSNKVTEKGKDVELRCDPISGHTALYWYRQSLGQGLEFLIYFQGNSAPDKSGLPSDRFSAERTGGSVSTLTIQRTQQEDSAVYLCASSSGQGGLTEAFFGQGTRLTVV.

This chain connects TRBV4-1 to TRBJ1-6; the D gene is possibly TRBD1 (5 bases). This CDR3 region has 19 residues. The V gene's germline CDR1 is MGHRA and CDR2 YSYEKL. V was trimmed by 3 bases and J by 2 bases, leaving 20 bases between them. The CDR3 spells CASSHLVGGRKTYNSPLHF. CDR3 DNA: TGCGCCAGCAGCCATCTGGTCGGGGGGAGGAAGACCTATAATTCACCCCTCCACTTT.

The CDR3 spells CASSAYQGAYNEQFF. Here the CDR3 DNA reads TGTGCCAGCAGCGCCTACCAGGGGGCGTACAATGAGCAGTTCTTC. The chain is built from TRBV14 and TRBJ2-1; 8 nucleotides agree with TRBD1. Germline V lookup: CDR1 SGHDN, CDR2 FVKESK. The ends lost 5 bases at V and 4 bases at J; junction bases unmatched: 7. The CDR3 contains 15 residues.

This rearrangement joins TRBV7-6 to TRBJ2-1; 7 nucleotides line up with TRBD2. After removal of 9 bases from V and 0 bases from J, the junction contained 5 bases not matched to a gene. This CDR3 comprises 14 residues. Germline V gives CDR1 SGHVS, CDR2 FNYEAQ. The CDR3 nucleotides read TGTGCCAGTACTGGGGGGGACTCCTACAATGAGCAGTTCTTC. Translation: CASTGGDSYNEQFF.

This chain uses TRBV29-1 with TRBJ2-7, with 8 bases lining up with TRBD2. The CDR3 totals 13 residues. V lost 2 bases to trimming and J lost 5 bases; unmatched junction nucleotides: 5. The germline CDR1 and CDR2 sequences are SQVTM and ANQGSEA. CDR3 amino acids: CSVELGGANEQYF. CDR3 DNA: TGCAGCGTTGAACTCGGGGGGGCGAACGAGCAGTACTTC.

This chain uses TRBV5-5 with TRBJ1-6; TRBD1 matches at 7 bases. The ends lost 2 bases at V and 10 bases at J; junction bases unmatched: 12. CDR1 SGHKS and CDR2 YYEKEE come from the germline V gene (reference sequence). The CDR3 length is 16 residues. CDR3 protein: CASSFFNRGSGSPLHF. CDR3 coding DNA: TGTGCCAGCAGCTTTTTTAACAGGGGCTCCGGGTCACCCCTCCACTTT. The whole variable domain, filled in from reference TRBV5-5 and TRBJ1-6, reads DAGVTQSPTHLIKTRGQQVTLRCSPISGHKSVSWYQQVLGQGPQFIFQYYEKEERGRGNFPDRFSARQFPNYSSELNVNALLLGDSALYLCASSFFNRGSGSPLHFGNGTRLTVT.

This sequence joins TRBV14 and TRBJ1-1, with D unclear. The CDR3 length is 14 residues. The V gene's germline CDR1 is SGHDN and CDR2 FVKESK. Deletions cut 10 bases from V and 1 base from J, with 16 bases between. The CDR3 sequence: CATSLPRWNTEAFF. CDR3 coding DNA: TGTGCCACGTCATTGCCCAGGTGGAACACTGAAGCTTTCTTT.

The chain employs TRBV11-2 and TRBJ1-1; TRBD1 is a possible D gene (6 bases). Per germline, CDR1 SGHAT and CDR2 FQNNGV. The CDR3 is made up of 15 amino acids. Trimming stripped 3 bases from V and 4 bases from J, with 15 bases between. CDR3 loop: CASSLYGQGSTEAFF. The CDR3 DNA sequence: TGTGCCAGCAGCTTGTATGGGCAGGGGAGCACTGAAGCTTTCTTT.

V usage is TRBV29-1 and J usage is TRBJ1-1, with D perhaps TRBD1 (5 bases). Germline loops: CDR1 SQVTM, CDR2 ANQGSEA. Trimming removed 7 bases from V and 0 bases from J, with 9 bases in between. CDR3 length: 12 residues. The CDR3 is CSAGHLNTEAFF. The CDR3 DNA sequence: TGCAGCGCTGGACATTTGAACACTGAAGCTTTCTTT.